This T cell receptor (beta chain) was observed in a study of OX40 agonist ivuxolimab in advanced cancers. Study-level background: Patients in dose escalation had liver, melanoma, kidney or head and neck cancers. Study-wide results and caveats: Partial responders at 0.1-3.0 mg/kg had among the lowest clonal expansion. CD8+ T cells averaged more expanded clones than CD4+.

The data were produced by immunoSEQ multiplex PCR, yet TCRdb's version contains in-frame clones alone and is incomplete. The top ten clones hold roughly 0.66% of a sample with approximately 98,000 clones, around 93% of them seen once. The J segment lost 4 bases and the V segment lost 6 bases, leaving 3 bases of the junction unmatched. The CDR3 sequence is 11 residues long. Germline-derived CDR1 and CDR2 are DFQATT and SNEGSKA (reference sequence). This clone was picked up a small number of times. Its antigen is still unknown. The receptor comes from an adult with an advanced solid tumor such as melanoma, head and neck, liver or kidney cancer. The sequenced sample was CD4+ or CD8+ T cells sorted from blood, obtained in a trial of the OX40 agonist ivuxolimab. The chain links TRBV20-1 to TRBJ2-7, with 7 bases that match TRBD1. CDR3 in DNA: TGCAGTGCCCGGACAGGATACGAGCAGTACTTC. This codes for CSARTGYEQYF.